Below are 17 T cell receptor beta chains sequenced from a single sample in a study of T cell repertoires in aging, cancer and after chemotherapy. Multiplex touch-down PCR with TRB-A/B primers amplified rearranged V-D-J TRB sequences. A single record per CDR3 protein comes from TCRdb applying MiXCR to the multiplex PCR reads. The sample holds 2,200 or so distinct CDR3 sequences; approximately 33% are singletons and the top ten take around 71%. Amplification of TCR beta used genomic DNA extracted from peripheral blood. Sequences were obtained from blood. The receptors here all came from a human donor with a solid tumor.

V is TRBV10-3 and J is TRBJ1-5; 7 bases line up with TRBD1. Per the germline V gene, CDR1 is ENHRY and CDR2 is SYGVKD. V lost 3 bases, J lost 5 bases, and 7 bases stayed unmatched. This CDR3 region has 15 residues. The CDR3 spells CAISDPSTGHQPQHF. The CDR3 DNA is TGTGCCATCAGTGACCCTTCGACAGGGCATCAGCCCCAGCATTTT.

Regarding this clonotype: Possible read error: a much larger clone is one base away. The chain carries TRBV15 and TRBJ2-1; 8 nucleotides align to TRBD1. In germline, CDR1 is LNHNV, CDR2 YYDKDF (reference sequence). There are 17 residues in the CDR3. J gave up 10 bases and V 0 bases, and 14 bases lay outside the gene matches. CDR3 region: CATSRDYPDRGSYEQFF. The CDR3 DNA follows: TGTGCCACCAGCAGAGACTATCCAGACAGGGGTTCCTACGAGCAGTTCTTC.

For this clonotype: Given a much more abundant clone one base away, this may be a read error. This chain joins TRBV11-1 and TRBJ1-1; D uncertain. CDR1 is SGHAT and CDR2 is FQDESV in the germline V gene (reference sequence). The CDR3 loop spans 13 amino acids. Here the CDR3 reads CASNLYSGVEAFF. CDR3 in DNA: TGTGCCAGCAACTTATACAGTGGGGTGGAAGCTTTCTTT. The full variable domain, in which reference TRBV11-1 and TRBJ1-1 provide the parts outside the CDR3, is EAEVAQSPRYKITEKSQAVAFWCDPISGHATLYWYRQILGQGPELLVQFQDESVVDDSQLPKDRFSAERLKGVDSTLKIQPAELGDSAMYLCASNLYSGVEAFFGQGTRLTVV.

V and J are TRBV6-4 and TRBJ1-4; no reliable D call. This CDR3 region has 13 residues. The V gene lost 4 bases and the J gene lost 7 bases, with 10 bases spanning the gap. CDR1 and CDR2 from the germline V gene are MRHNA and SNTAGT. The chain's CDR3 is CASSAAAGEKLFF. In nucleotides, the CDR3 is TGTGCCAGCAGTGCCGCGGCGGGTGAAAAACTGTTTTTT.

This clonotype was seen only a few times. The chain uses TRBV5-6 and TRBJ2-4; unclear D gene. The V gene's germline CDR1 is SGHDT and CDR2 YYEEEE. V shed 6 bases and J shed 0 bases, with 13 bases lying between them. The length of the CDR3 is 15 residues. The CDR3 protein is CASIPSRLAKNIQYF. CDR3 bases: TGTGCCAGCATCCCCAGCAGGCTAGCCAAAAACATTCAGTACTTC.

Relative to its sample, this clonotype is large. The genes are TRBV29-1 and TRBJ2-7; a weak D match, TRBD1 (5 bases). V lost 2 bases and J 5 bases, leaving 7 bases between the germline ends. This CDR3 spans 11 amino acids. Germline CDR1 SQVTM, CDR2 ANQGSEA. For the CDR3, the DNA is TGCAGCGTTGAACAGGGCAACGAGCAGTACTTC. Its translation: CSVEQGNEQYF.

This clonotype has only a few counts. The rearrangement uses TRBV6-2 or TRBV6-3 and TRBJ2-7; a possible D gene is TRBD2 (7 bases). Germline lookup yields CDR1 MNHEY and CDR2 SVGEGT. This CDR3 spans 16 amino acids. V was trimmed by 4 bases and J by 0 bases, leaving 16 bases between them. The CDR3 region has the DNA TGTGCCAGCAGTTTCGGCGGGGGCCTTCTCTCCTACGAGCAGTACTTC. It translates to CASSFGGGLLSYEQYF.

This clonotype ranks as large. This chain connects TRBV29-1 to TRBJ2-1; no reliable D call. This CDR3 has 12 residues. Looked up from germline, CDR1 is SQVTM and CDR2 is ANQGSEA. The ends were cut back, 8 bases at V and 6 bases at J, with 14 bases in the middle. The CDR3 sequence: CSTFSGVNEQFF. DNA for the CDR3: TGCAGCACGTTCAGTGGGGTCAATGAGCAGTTCTTC.

This chain connects TRBV6-2 or TRBV6-3 to TRBJ2-1; 9 positions agree with TRBD2. Germline CDR1 and CDR2: MNHEY and SVGEGT. The junction had 5 bases not matched to a gene; V was cut back by 8 bases and J by 12 bases. The CDR3 totals 11 residues. The CDR3 spells CASYGGGGQFF. CDR3 DNA: TGTGCCAGCTACGGCGGGGGGGGGCAGTTCTTC.

The chain couples TRBV12-3 or TRBV12-4 to TRBJ2-3; D gene ambiguous. This CDR3 is 16 amino acids long. V dropped 2 bases and J dropped 1 base, with 13 bases sitting between them. The CDR3 reads CASSLYGHQGTDTQYF. The CDR3 bases are TGTGCCAGCAGTTTATATGGCCACCAGGGCACAGATACGCAGTATTTT.

This chain joins TRBV19 and TRBJ2-7; 9 nucleotides align to TRBD2. The CDR3 has 14 amino acids. Germline V gives CDR1 LNHDA, CDR2 SQIVND (reference sequence). Unmatched junction bases numbered 11, after V lost 8 bases and J lost 6 bases. CDR3 protein: CASSSGTSRREQYF. The CDR3, as DNA: TGTGCCAGTTCTTCCGGGACTAGCCGCCGCGAGCAGTACTTC.

This clonotype ranks as medium-sized. The rearrangement joins TRBV29-1 to TRBJ2-5; 8 bases are a match to TRBD1. The V gene's germline CDR1 is SQVTM and CDR2 ANQGSEA. Trimming at V came to 4 bases and at J to 7 bases, leaving 11 bases not matched to a gene. The length of the CDR3 is 14 residues. The CDR3 spells CSVAPGQVGGTQYF. In DNA form, the CDR3 reads TGCAGCGTTGCGCCGGGACAGGTTGGGGGGACCCAGTACTTC.

The chain employs TRBV18 and TRBJ2-7; D may be TRBD2 (5 bases). CDR1 and CDR2 from the germline V gene are KGHSH and LQKENI. Trimming pared 3 bases from V and 1 base from J, leaving 16 bases between. The CDR3 totals 16 residues. CDR3 nucleotides: TGTGCCAGCTCACCCCTTCCCGGGGAAATGTCCTACGAGCAGTACTTC. This translates into CASSPLPGEMSYEQYF. The whole variable domain, filled in from reference TRBV18 and TRBJ2-7, reads NAGVMQNPRHLVRRRGQEARLRCSPMKGHSHVYWYRQLPEEGLKFMVYLQKENIIDESGMPKERFSAEFPKEGPSILRIQQVVRGDSAAYFCASSPLPGEMSYEQYFGPGTRLTVT.

The genes are TRBV6-5 and TRBJ1-2; tentative D call: TRBD1 (5 bases). The germline CDR1 and CDR2 sequences are MNHEY and SVGAGI. Trimming took off 0 bases at V and 6 bases at J, with 11 bases between the two ends. The CDR3 totals 14 residues. The CDR3 region is CASSYSTAGNGYTF. CDR3 nucleotides: TGTGCCAGCAGTTACTCGACGGCAGGGAATGGCTACACCTTC.

The chain uses TRBV14 and TRBJ2-2; possible D gene TRBD2, 5 bases. The CDR3 has 14 amino acids. Per the germline V gene, CDR1 is SGHDN and CDR2 is FVKESK. V lost 4 bases to trimming and J lost 5 bases, with 11 bases between them. The CDR3 DNA sequence: TGTGCCAGCAGCCCCAGGACGGGGACCGGGGAGCTGTTTTTT. Its translation: CASSPRTGTGELFF.

To note about this clonotype: Given a much more abundant clone one base away, this may be a read error. The V call is TRBV11-3, the J call TRBJ2-1, with 11 bases aligning to TRBD2. There are 14 residues in the CDR3. The germline CDR1 and CDR2 sequences are SGHNT and YENEEA. CDR3 residues: CTSSLAGGPTEQFF. The CDR3 DNA sequence: TGTACCAGCAGCTTAGCGGGGGGGCCTACTGAGCAGTTCTTC.

This chain uses TRBV12-3 or TRBV12-4 with TRBJ2-4, with 7 positions matching TRBD2. With 7 bases clipped from V and 1 base from J, the junction kept 7 bases outside the gene matches. The CDR3 runs 15 residues. The CDR3 sequence is CASTTMGGAKNIQYF. DNA for the CDR3: TGTGCCAGCACCACAATGGGGGGGGCCAAAAACATTCAGTACTTC.